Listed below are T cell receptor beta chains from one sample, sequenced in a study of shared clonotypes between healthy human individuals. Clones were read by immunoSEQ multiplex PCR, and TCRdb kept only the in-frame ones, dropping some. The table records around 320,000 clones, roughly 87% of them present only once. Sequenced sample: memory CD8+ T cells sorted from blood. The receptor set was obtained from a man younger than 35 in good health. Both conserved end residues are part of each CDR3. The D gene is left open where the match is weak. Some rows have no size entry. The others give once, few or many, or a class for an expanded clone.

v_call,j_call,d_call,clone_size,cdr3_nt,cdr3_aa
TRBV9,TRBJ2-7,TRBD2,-,TGTGCCAGCAGCGAGAGGGTGAGGCGGGAGCAAAGTCGCGAGCAGTACTTC,CASSERVRREQSREQYF
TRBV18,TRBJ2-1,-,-,TGTGCCAGCTCATCCTTAGCGCGACGAGACTACAATGAGCAGTTCTTC,CASSSLARRDYNEQFF
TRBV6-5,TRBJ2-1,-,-,TGTGCCAGCAGTTACGAAGGGTACGAGCAGTTCTTC,CASSYEGYEQFF
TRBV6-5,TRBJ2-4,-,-,TGTGCCAGCAGTTACGGGTCGGGGGTCGGCAAAAACATTCAGTACTTC,CASSYGSGVGKNIQYF
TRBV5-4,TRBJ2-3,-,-,TGTGCCAGCAGCTTGGGACAATTCTATACGCAGTATTTT,CASSLGQFYTQYF
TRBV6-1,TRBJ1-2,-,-,TGTGCCAGCAGCGAACGCTGGGACTATGGCTACACCTTC,CASSERWDYGYTF
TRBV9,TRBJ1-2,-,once,TGTGCCAGCAGCGTACAGGGATATGGCTACACCTTC,CASSVQGYGYTF
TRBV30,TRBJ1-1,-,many,TGTGCCTGGAGTATTTGGGGGAACACTGAAGCTTTCTTT,CAWSIWGNTEAFF
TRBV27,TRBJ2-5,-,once,TGTGCCAGCAGTTTCCTGGGGCCTCAAGAGACCCAGTACTTC,CASSFLGPQETQYF
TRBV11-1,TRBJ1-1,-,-,TGTGCCAGCAGCTTAACAGAGGGCTACACTGAAGCTTTCTTT,CASSLTEGYTEAFF
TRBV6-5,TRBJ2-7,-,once,TGTGCCAGCAGTTACTCCAGAGCGCGTGTATACGAGCAGTACTTC,CASSYSRARVYEQYF
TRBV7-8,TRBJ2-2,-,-,TGTGCCAGCAGCTCTACAGGGACCGGGGAGCTGTTTTTT,CASSSTGTGELFF
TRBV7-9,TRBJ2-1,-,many,TGTGCCAGCCTCGACGGGGGCAGTAGCAATGAGCAGTTCTTC,CASLDGGSSNEQFF
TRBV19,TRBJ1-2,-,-,TGTGCCAGTAGTATAGATGCCGGGGGGCCCAGTAGGGGCTACACCTTC,CASSIDAGGPSRGYTF
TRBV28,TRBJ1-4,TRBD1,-,TGTGCCAGCAGTGTAGTGGGACAGGGGAATGAAAAACTGTTTTTT,CASSVVGQGNEKLFF
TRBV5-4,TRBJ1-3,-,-,TGTGCCAGCAGCTTCGGAAACTCTGGAAACACCATATATTTT,CASSFGNSGNTIYF
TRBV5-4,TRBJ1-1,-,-,TGTGCCAGCAGCTTTGGGGGGGCAGGGGCGATGAACACTGAAGCTTTCTTT,CASSFGGAGAMNTEAFF
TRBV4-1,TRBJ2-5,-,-,TGCGCCAGCAGCTTAACTCCGGGGAAAACCGGGCAAGAGACCCAGTACTTC,CASSLTPGKTGQETQYF
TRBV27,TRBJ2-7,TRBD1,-,TGTGCCAGCAGAGCCGGGACAGGGGGCTACCACGAGCAGTACTTC,CASRAGTGGYHEQYF
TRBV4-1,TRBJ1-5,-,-,TGCGCCAGCAGCCAAGGCAGGGGTGAGGTTCAGCCCCAGCATTTT,CASSQGRGEVQPQHF
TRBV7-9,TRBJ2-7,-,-,TGTGCCAGCAGCTTAGCAGGACAACAGTTTTCCTACGAGCAGTACTTC,CASSLAGQQFSYEQYF
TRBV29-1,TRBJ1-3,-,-,TGCAGCGCCGAGTTGTCTGGAAACACCATATATTTT,CSAELSGNTIYF
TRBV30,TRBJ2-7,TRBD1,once,TGTGCCTGGAGTGTATTTTTGGACAGGGGCATCGAGCAGTACTTC,CAWSVFLDRGIEQYF
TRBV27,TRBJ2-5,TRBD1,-,TGTGCCAGCAGTCAATACTCCGGGACAGGGTGGGAGACCCAGTACTTC,CASSQYSGTGWETQYF
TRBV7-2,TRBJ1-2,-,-,TGTGCCAGCAGCTTAGTATTCGGCTTAGTGGGTTTCGTTAAGGAGGGCTACACCTTC,CASSLVFGLVGFVKEGYTF
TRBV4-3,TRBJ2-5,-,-,TGCGCCAGCAGCCAAGGGACCGGGGAGACCCAGTACTTC,CASSQGTGETQYF
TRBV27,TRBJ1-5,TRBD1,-,TGTGCCAGCAGTAGACAGGGGGACAATCAGCCCCAGCATTTT,CASSRQGDNQPQHF
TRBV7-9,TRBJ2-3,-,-,TGTGCCAGCAGCATGCGCGGGGGCCATGAACAAGATACGCAGTATTTT,CASSMRGGHEQDTQYF
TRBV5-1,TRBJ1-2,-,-,TGCGCCAGCAGCTTGCCAGGGTCTAACTATGGCTACACCTTC,CASSLPGSNYGYTF
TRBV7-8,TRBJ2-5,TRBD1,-,TGTGCCAGCAGCTTACCCCGACAGGGGGCGTGGGAGACCCAGTACTTC,CASSLPRQGAWETQYF
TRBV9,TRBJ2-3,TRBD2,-,TGTGCCAGCAGCGTAGACCCTAGCGGGAGAGATACGCAGTATTTT,CASSVDPSGRDTQYF
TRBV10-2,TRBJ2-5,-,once,TGCGCCAGCAGGGGAGAGACCCAGTACTTC,CASRGETQYF
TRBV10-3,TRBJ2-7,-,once,TGTGCCATCAGTGAGCCCCGGGACAAGATTGCCCACGAGCAGTACTTC,CAISEPRDKIAHEQYF
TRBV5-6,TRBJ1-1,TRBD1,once,TGTGCCAGCAGCCACGGACAGGGTTTAACTGAAGCTTTCTTT,CASSHGQGLTEAFF
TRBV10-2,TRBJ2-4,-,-,TGCGCCAGCAGTGAATCTCCTCAAAACATTCAGTACTTC,CASSESPQNIQYF
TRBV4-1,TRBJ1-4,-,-,TGCGCCAGCAGCTGGGTCGAAGGTGAAAAACTGTTTTTT,CASSWVEGEKLFF
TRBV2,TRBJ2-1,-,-,TGTGCCAGCACCCAGTGGGTAGGGGCCTACAATGAGCAGTTCTTC,CASTQWVGAYNEQFF
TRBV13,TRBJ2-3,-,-,TGTGCCAGCAGCTTAATTCACGGATGGACCCCTAGCACAGATACGCAGTATTTT,CASSLIHGWTPSTDTQYF
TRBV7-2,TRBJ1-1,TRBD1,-,TGTGCCAGCAGCCGACAGGGCCGAGGGGGTTTCACTGAAGCTTTCTTT,CASSRQGRGGFTEAFF
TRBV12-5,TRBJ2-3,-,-,TGTGCTAGTGGTTCTACAGGCACGGGAGATACGCAGTATTTT,CASGSTGTGDTQYF